Below are 22 T cell receptor beta chains sequenced from a single sample in a study of OX40 agonist ivuxolimab in advanced cancers. The repertoire was sequenced with immunoSEQ multiplex PCR; TCRdb's copy has only in-frame clones and lacks some. The sample lists around 39,000 clones; 81% were seen once. The sample consisted of CD4+ or CD8+ T cells sorted from blood, taken in a trial of the OX40 agonist ivuxolimab. The receptors come from an adult with an advanced solid tumor such as melanoma, head and neck, liver or kidney cancer.

V gene TRBV7-6 combines with J gene TRBJ1-1; D unclear. The germline CDR1 and CDR2 sequences are SGHVS and FNYEAQ. The CDR3 runs 14 residues. Trimming removed 2 bases from V and 0 bases from J, with 7 bases in between. The CDR3 DNA reads TGTGCCAGCAGCTTACAGCCCATGAACACTGAAGCTTTCTTT. This codes for CASSLQPMNTEAFF.

The chain couples TRBV7-2 to TRBJ1-4, with D possibly being TRBD1 (5 bases). With 5 bases removed from V and 3 bases from J, the gap between germline ends came to 22 bases. The CDR3 consists of 18 residues. Germline assignment: CDR1 SGHTA and CDR2 FQGNSA. This CDR3 is CASSESSGLLAPNEKLFF. CDR3 bases: TGTGCCAGCAGCGAAAGCTCAGGGCTGTTGGCACCTAATGAAAAACTGTTTTTT.

This chain uses TRBV2 with TRBJ1-3; possible D gene TRBD1, 5 bases. The germline V and J ends were trimmed by 4 bases and 7 bases, with 8 bases remaining between them. CDR3 length equals 12 residues. Germline-derived CDR1 and CDR2 are SNHLY and FYNNEI. CDR3: CASSVNRNTIYF. The CDR3 nucleotides read TGTGCCAGCAGTGTTAACAGGAACACCATATATTTT. Based on the CDR3 plus reference TRBV2 and TRBJ1-3, the full variable domain is EPEVTQTPSHQVTQMGQEVILRCVPISNHLYFYWYRQILGQKVEFLVSFYNNEISEKSEIFDDQFSVERPDGSNFTLKIRSTKLEDSAMYFCASSVNRNTIYFGEGSWLTVV.

This chain joins TRBV5-1 and TRBJ2-5, with D perhaps TRBD2 (6 bases). Trimming took 0 bases from V and 1 from J, leaving 13 bases between them. CDR3 length: 16 amino acids. Germline V gene data show CDR1 as SGHRS and CDR2 as YFSETQ. CDR3: CASSLGSGSFQETQYF. CDR3 nucleotides: TGCGCCAGCAGCTTGGGTAGCGGATCCTTCCAAGAGACCCAGTACTTC.

V is TRBV19 and J is TRBJ2-3; D possibly corresponds to TRBD2 (5 bases). The CDR3 covers 14 residues. Germline values: CDR1 LNHDA, CDR2 SQIVND (reference sequence). V lost 1 base, J lost 1 base, and 6 bases lay in between. The CDR3 region is CASSIGSGTDTQYF. The CDR3 DNA is TGTGCCAGTAGTATAGGTAGCGGCACAGATACGCAGTATTTT. Full variable domain (outside the CDR3, taken from reference TRBV19 and TRBJ2-3): DGGITQSPKYLFRKEGQNVTLSCEQNLNHDAMYWYRQDPGQGLRLIYYSQIVNDFQKGDIAEGYSVSREKKESFPLTVTSAQKNPTAFYLCASSIGSGTDTQYFGPGTRLTVL.

The chain employs TRBV7-8 and TRBJ2-1, with D unresolved. The length of the CDR3 is 15 residues. The V end lost 5 bases, the J end lost 4 bases, and 15 bases lay between the germline ends. Germline lookup yields CDR1 SGHVS and CDR2 FQNEAQ. CDR3 region: CASSDPPQKYNEQFF. The CDR3 DNA is TGTGCCAGCAGCGACCCCCCACAGAAGTACAATGAGCAGTTCTTC.

In this sample, this clone turned up once. The chain employs TRBV2 and TRBJ2-2, with TRBD1 matching over 8 bases. The CDR3 is made up of 15 amino acids. In germline, CDR1 is SNHLY, CDR2 FYNNEI. V lost 8 bases to trimming and J lost 2 bases; unmatched junction nucleotides: 7. CDR3 DNA: TGTGCCAGCGGAAGGACAGGGAGAAACACCGGGGAGCTGTTTTTT. Translating it yields CASGRTGRNTGELFF. Using reference TRBV2 and TRBJ2-2 for the parts outside the CDR3, the full variable domain is EPEVTQTPSHQVTQMGQEVILRCVPISNHLYFYWYRQILGQKVEFLVSFYNNEISEKSEIFDDQFSVERPDGSNFTLKIRSTKLEDSAMYFCASGRTGRNTGELFFGEGSRLTVL.

The J gene is TRBJ2-7, the V gene TRBV30; no clear D gene. Looked up from germline, CDR1 is GTSNPN and CDR2 is SVGIG (reference sequence). V lost 2 bases and J 5 bases, leaving 4 bases between the germline ends. The CDR3 has 10 amino acids. The CDR3 DNA reads as TGTGCCTGGAGTTCAAACGAGCAGTACTTC. Residues: CAWSSNEQYF.

This clone has only a few counts. V gene TRBV18 combines with J gene TRBJ1-1; the match to TRBD1 covers 7 bases. This CDR3 contains 12 residues. Germline V gives CDR1 KGHSH, CDR2 LQKENI. Trimming removed 3 bases from V and 8 bases from J; junction bases left unmatched: 3. CDR3 nucleotides: TGTGCCAGCTCACCCCTACAGGGGGAAGCTTTCTTT. Protein sequence: CASSPLQGEAFF.

In regard to this clone: The junction differs from germline at one of its ends, possibly a read error. This chain joins TRBV5-6 and TRBJ2-1; 9 bases match TRBD1. CDR1 is SGHDT and CDR2 is YYEEEE in the germline V gene. This CDR3 region has 15 residues. Here the CDR3 reads CASSLTGQGYIEQFF. DNA for the CDR3: TGTGCCAGCAGCCTAACGGGACAGGGTTACATTGAGCAGTTCTTC. Drawing the rest from reference TRBV5-6 and TRBJ2-1, the complete variable domain is DAGVTQSPTHLIKTRGQQVTLRCSPKSGHDTVSWYQQALGQGPQFIFQYYEEEERQRGNFPDRFSGHQFPNYSSELNVNALLLGDSALYLCASSLTGQGYIEQFFGPGTRLTVL.

This clone was seen a few times. This chain uses TRBV5-1 with TRBJ2-3; 14 bases match TRBD2. The CDR3 contains 17 residues. CDR1 SGHRS and CDR2 YFSETQ come from the germline V gene. Unmatched junction bases numbered 2, after V lost 0 bases and J lost 2 bases. CDR3 nucleotide sequence: TGCGCCAGCAGCTTGGGACTAGCGGGAGGGAACACAGATACGCAGTATTTT. Translating it yields CASSLGLAGGNTDTQYF. The full variable domain, completed using reference TRBV5-1 and TRBJ2-3, is KAGVTQTPRYLIKTRGQQVTLSCSPISGHRSVSWYQQTPGQGLQFLFEYFSETQRNKGNFPGRFSGRQFSNSRSEMNVSTLELGDSALYLCASSLGLAGGNTDTQYFGPGTRLTVL.

This chain joins TRBV18 and TRBJ2-2; TRBD1 is a possible D gene (5 bases). The CDR3 covers 17 residues. In germline, CDR1 is KGHSH, CDR2 LQKENI. Trimming took 1 base from V and 4 from J, leaving 16 bases between them. Written as DNA, the CDR3 is TGTGCCAGCTCACCACAGGACATTGCCAAGGGCACCGGGGAGCTGTTTTTT. Protein: CASSPQDIAKGTGELFF.

The chain combines TRBV7-9 with TRBJ1-1; TRBD1 might be the D (5 bases). V shed 5 bases and J shed 1 base, with 11 bases lying between them. There are 14 residues in the CDR3. Germline values: CDR1 SEHNR, CDR2 FQNEAQ (reference sequence). CDR3 nucleotide sequence: TGTGCCAGCAGCCGTCTCACAGGGAACACTGAAGCTTTCTTT. Translating it yields CASSRLTGNTEAFF.

V and J are TRBV6-5 and TRBJ2-7; D is perhaps TRBD1 or TRBD2 (5 bases each). Germline assignment: CDR1 MNHEY and CDR2 SVGAGI. This CDR3 has 13 residues. The germline V and J ends were trimmed by 4 bases and 7 bases, with 14 bases remaining between them. The chain's CDR3 is CASSSDGGGEQYF. The CDR3 DNA sequence: TGTGCCAGCAGTTCGGACGGTGGGGGTGAGCAGTACTTC.

The genes are TRBV7-2 and TRBJ2-7, with 10 bases aligning to TRBD1. The V gene end was trimmed by 5 bases and the J gene end by 4 bases; junction bases not matched to a gene: 5. The germline gives CDR1 SGHTA, CDR2 FQGNSA. The CDR3 has 14 amino acids. The CDR3 sequence is CASSKGGQGYEQYF. CDR3 DNA sequence: TGTGCCAGCAGCAAAGGGGGACAGGGGTACGAGCAGTACTTC.

The CDR3 bases are TGTGCCAGACACCGAGGGGGCTTGGGTAATCAGCCCCAGCATTTT. It encodes CARHRGGLGNQPQHF. This chain uses TRBV18 with TRBJ1-5, with 7 positions matching TRBD1. The CDR3 consists of 15 residues. V lost 9 bases to trimming and J lost 4 bases; unmatched junction nucleotides: 12. CDR1 is KGHSH and CDR2 is LQKENI in the germline V gene.

The rearrangement joins TRBV5-1 to TRBJ2-7; D not resolved. The CDR3 loop spans 11 amino acids. Germline V gene lookup returns CDR1 SGHRS and CDR2 YFSETQ. Trimming stripped 4 bases from V and 5 bases from J, with 7 bases between. The chain's CDR3 is CASSTTNEQYF. CDR3 in DNA: TGCGCCAGCAGCACCACTAACGAGCAGTACTTC.

This rearrangement joins TRBV11-2 to TRBJ2-7; D is tentatively TRBD1 or TRBD2 (5 bases each). Germline lookup yields CDR1 SGHAT and CDR2 FQNNGV. Trimming cost V 4 bases and J 0 bases, with 7 bases left between them. The CDR3 extends over 13 amino acids. The CDR3 sequence: CASSSGTSYEQYF. The CDR3 nucleotides are TGTGCCAGCAGCTCCGGGACCTCCTACGAGCAGTACTTC.

The rearrangement uses TRBV5-1 and TRBJ1-1; 9 bases map to TRBD1. The CDR3 consists of 17 residues. The trim removed 0 bases at V and 4 bases at J, leaving 10 bases unmatched. The V gene's germline CDR1 is SGHRS and CDR2 YFSETQ. The CDR3 sequence: CASSLARVGQGGTEAFF. Here the CDR3 DNA reads TGCGCCAGCAGCTTGGCTAGGGTGGGACAGGGCGGCACTGAAGCTTTCTTT.

The chain combines TRBV18 with TRBJ1-5, with a weak D call TRBD1 (5 bases). This CDR3 is built from 15 residues. CDR1 and CDR2 (germline): KGHSH, LQKENI. V was cut by 3 bases and J by 6 bases, with 15 bases left in between. The CDR3 here is CASSPGALAGQPQHF. The DNA of the CDR3 is TGTGCCAGCTCACCCGGGGCACTGGCGGGTCAGCCCCAGCATTTT.

This clone was counted a few times. J is TRBJ2-1 and V is TRBV23-1; D is unclear. TRBV23-1 is an open reading frame, and its role is uncertain. Trimming removed 2 bases at V and 6 bases at J, with 17 bases between. There are 16 residues in the CDR3. CDR3 nucleotides: TGCGCCAGCAGTCAAGGCTCCGGGCCATTACTCAATGAGCAGTTCTTC. Its translation is CASSQGSGPLLNEQFF.

This clone was picked up a small number of times. J is TRBJ2-3 and V is TRBV7-6; no clear D. Germline V CDR1 and CDR2: SGHVS, FNYEAQ. The length of the CDR3 is 16 residues. V was trimmed by 5 bases and J by 4 bases, leaving 19 bases between them. CDR3 sequence reads: CASSARTVRGADTQYF. The CDR3 nucleotides are TGTGCCAGCAGCGCGAGGACCGTCCGTGGCGCAGATACGCAGTATTTT. Full variable domain (remainder filled in from reference TRBV7-6 and TRBJ2-3): GAGVSQSPRYKVTKRGQDVALRCDPISGHVSLYWYRQALGQGPEFLTYFNYEAQQDKSGLPNDRFSAERPEGSISTLTIQRTEQRDSAMYRCASSARTVRGADTQYFGPGTRLTVL.